This is a list of T cell receptor beta chains from one sample in a study of T cells after yellow fever vaccination. TCRdb independently ran MiXCR on the 5' RACE reads; one entry per CDR3 protein. Found here are 450,000 to 550,000 distinct CDR3 sequences, 20% to 25% of them singletons; the top ten hold about 16%. The specimen comprised PBMCs, sampled 20 to 25 days after the first yellow fever vaccination. The source is a young man who received the YFV17D yellow fever vaccine. The CDR3 runs from the conserved cysteine through the conserved F or W. The D gene is left open where the match is weak. Only part of the rows carry a size: once, few, many, or a class if the clone is expanded.

NA	TRBV27	TRBJ2-2	NA	CASSFRDQAYTGELFF	TGTGCCAGCAGTTTCCGGGACCAAGCATACACCGGGGAGCTGTTTTTT
NA	TRBV5-6	TRBJ1-1	few	CASSGQWMMNTEAFF	TGTGCCAGCAGCGGTCAATGGATGATGAACACTGAAGCTTTCTTT
NA	TRBV18	TRBJ2-7	NA	CASSAGQGGSYEQYF	TGTGCCAGCTCAGCAGGCCAAGGGGGCTCCTACGAGCAGTACTTC
TRBD2	TRBV10-3	TRBJ2-3	NA	CAISESTSGLHTQYF	TGTGCCATCAGTGAGTCGACTAGCGGGTTACATACGCAGTATTTT
NA	TRBV7-6	TRBJ2-1	NA	CASSLVEVVGNEQFF	TGTGCCAGCAGCTTAGTAGAGGTAGTCGGGAATGAGCAGTTCTTC
NA	TRBV7-2	TRBJ2-3	NA	CASSLRRQGGTDTQYF	TGTGCCAGCAGCTTGCGGCGACAGGGAGGGACAGATACGCAGTATTTT
NA	TRBV4-3	TRBJ2-1	many	CASSQEAGANIFNEQFF	TGCGCCAGCAGCCAAGAGGCGGGGGCCAACATTTTCAATGAGCAGTTCTTC
NA	TRBV6-5	TRBJ1-2	few	CASSYSMLGQRYGYTF	TGTGCCAGCAGTTACTCGATGTTGGGACAACGTTATGGCTACACCTTC
NA	TRBV7-2	TRBJ2-2	NA	CASSPTGGELFF	TGTGCCAGCAGCCCCACTGGCGGGGAGCTGTTTTTT
TRBD1	TRBV18	TRBJ2-3	few	CASSPPLTGGDTDTQYF	TGTGCCAGCTCACCACCCCTGACAGGGGGAGACACAGATACGCAGTATTTT
NA	TRBV4-2	TRBJ1-5	NA	CASSQVDQGGYQPQHF	TGTGCCAGCAGCCAAGTCGACCAAGGAGGGTATCAGCCCCAGCATTTT
NA	TRBV4-2	TRBJ2-3	NA	CASSQVSATDTQYF	TGTGCCAGCAGCCAAGTTTCAGCCACAGATACGCAGTATTTT
NA	TRBV29-1	TRBJ2-4	few	CGTRVKNIQYF	TGCGGTACTCGAGTCAAAAACATTCAGTACTTC